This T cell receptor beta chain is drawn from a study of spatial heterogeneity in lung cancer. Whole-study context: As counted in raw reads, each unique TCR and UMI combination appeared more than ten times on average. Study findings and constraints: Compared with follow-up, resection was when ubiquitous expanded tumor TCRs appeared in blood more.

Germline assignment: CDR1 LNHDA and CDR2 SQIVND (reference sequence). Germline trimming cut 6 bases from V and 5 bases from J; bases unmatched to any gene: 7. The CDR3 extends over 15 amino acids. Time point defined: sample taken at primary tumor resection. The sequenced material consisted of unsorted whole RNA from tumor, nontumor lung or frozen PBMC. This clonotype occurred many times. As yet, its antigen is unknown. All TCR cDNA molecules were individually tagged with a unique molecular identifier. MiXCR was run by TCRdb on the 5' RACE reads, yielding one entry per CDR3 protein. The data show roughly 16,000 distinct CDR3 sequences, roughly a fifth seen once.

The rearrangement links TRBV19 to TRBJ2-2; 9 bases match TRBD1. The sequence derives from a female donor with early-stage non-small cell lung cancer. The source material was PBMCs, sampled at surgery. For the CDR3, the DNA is TGTGCCAGTAGGGGGGCCGGGACAGGGACCGGGGAGCTGTTTTTT. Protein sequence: CASRGAGTGTGELFF. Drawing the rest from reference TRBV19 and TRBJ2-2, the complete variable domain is DGGITQSPKYLFRKEGQNVTLSCEQNLNHDAMYWYRQDPGQGLRLIYYSQIVNDFQKGDIAEGYSVSREKKESFPLTVTSAQKNPTAFYLCASRGAGTGTGELFFGEGSRLTVL.